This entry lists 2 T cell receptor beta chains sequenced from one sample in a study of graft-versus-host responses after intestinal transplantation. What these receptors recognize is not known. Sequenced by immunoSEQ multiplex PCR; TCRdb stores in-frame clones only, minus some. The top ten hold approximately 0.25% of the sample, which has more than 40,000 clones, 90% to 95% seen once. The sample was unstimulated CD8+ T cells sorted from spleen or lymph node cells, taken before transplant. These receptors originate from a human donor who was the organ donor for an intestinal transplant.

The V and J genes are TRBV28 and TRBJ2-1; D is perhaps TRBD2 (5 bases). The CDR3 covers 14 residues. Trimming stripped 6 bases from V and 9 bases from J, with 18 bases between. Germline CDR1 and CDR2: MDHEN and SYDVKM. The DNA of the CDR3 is TGTGCCAGCAGCACCTCCGGGGTTCGGTCTGAGCAGTTCTTC. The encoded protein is CASSTSGVRSEQFF.

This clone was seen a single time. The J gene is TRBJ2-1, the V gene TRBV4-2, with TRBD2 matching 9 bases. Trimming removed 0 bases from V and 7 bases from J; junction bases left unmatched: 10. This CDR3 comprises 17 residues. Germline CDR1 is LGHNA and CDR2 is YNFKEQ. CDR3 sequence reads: CASSQESGGGALNEQFF. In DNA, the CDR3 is TGTGCCAGCAGCCAAGAATCGGGCGGGGGGGCTCTGAATGAGCAGTTCTTC.